These 26 T cell receptor beta chains share one sample of origin, sequenced in a study of T cell responses to AZD1222 COVID-19 vaccine. Sequenced by immunoSEQ multiplex PCR; TCRdb stores in-frame clones only, minus some. The sample yields roughly 180,000 clones, about 89% seen once. The sample here was peripheral blood, taken on day 0 of AZD1222 vaccination. These receptors were taken from an adult in good health.

Notes on this clone: Within the sample, other DNA sequences also encode this same CDR3. This chain connects TRBV9 to TRBJ1-5, with D possibly TRBD1 on 5 matching bases. Germline loops: CDR1 SGDLS, CDR2 YYNGEE. The CDR3 is made up of 14 amino acids. V was cut by 0 bases and J by 1 base, with 5 bases left in between. The CDR3 nucleotides read TGTGCCAGCAGCGTAGCAGGGAGCAATCAGCCCCAGCATTTT. Its protein product is CASSVAGSNQPQHF.

This clone was observed a handful of times. The rearrangement links TRBV19 to TRBJ2-1, with TRBD1 matching 7 bases. With 2 bases clipped from V and 0 bases from J, the junction kept 4 bases outside the gene matches. Germline CDR1 LNHDA, CDR2 SQIVND (reference sequence). The CDR3 runs to 16 residues. DNA of the CDR3: TGTGCCAGTAGTATAAGGGACAGATTCTCCTACAATGAGCAGTTCTTC. Protein: CASSIRDRFSYNEQFF.

The chain couples TRBV6-6 to TRBJ2-3; D is perhaps TRBD2 (5 bases). Germline CDR1 MNHNY, CDR2 SVGAGI (reference sequence). The CDR3 consists of 15 residues. The V end lost 2 bases, the J end lost 6 bases, and 15 bases lay between the germline ends. The CDR3 sequence: CASSYGGRPPDTQYF. The CDR3, as DNA: TGTGCCAGCAGTTACGGCGGGCGCCCCCCCGATACGCAGTATTTT.

CDR3 residues: CASSVGTGLAPLHF. The CDR3 DNA reads as TGTGCCAGCAGCGTAGGGACAGGATTAGCACCCCTCCACTTT. The chain is built from TRBV9 and TRBJ1-6; 7 bases map to TRBD1. The junction had 5 bases not matched to a gene; V was cut back by 0 bases and J by 11 bases. The CDR3 has 14 residues. The V gene's germline CDR1 is SGDLS and CDR2 YYNGEE. The whole variable domain, remainder taken from reference TRBV9 and TRBJ1-6, is DSGVTQTPKHLITATGQRVTLRCSPRSGDLSVYWYQQSLDQGLQFLIQYYNGEERAKGNILERFSAQQFPDLHSELNLSSLELGDSALYFCASSVGTGLAPLHFGNGTRLTVT.

The rearrangement joins TRBV18 to TRBJ1-2; TRBD1 aligns across 9 bases. The ends lost 5 bases at V and 8 bases at J; junction bases unmatched: 15. The CDR3 spans 16 residues. The V gene's germline CDR1 is KGHSH and CDR2 LQKENI. The chain's CDR3 is CASSRDRVTPGDGYTF. CDR3 in DNA: TGTGCCAGCTCAAGGGACAGGGTTACCCCAGGGGACGGCTACACCTTC.

The J gene is TRBJ1-1, the V gene TRBV7-9, with D maybe TRBD1 (5 bases). V was shortened by 5 bases and J by 2 bases, with 15 bases between the two germline ends. Germline values: CDR1 SEHNR, CDR2 FQNEAQ (reference sequence). The CDR3 spans 15 residues. CDR3 sequence (DNA): TGTGCCAGCAGCGTCCGGCAGGGTCGCAACACTGAAGCTTTCTTT. Translating gives CASSVRQGRNTEAFF.

CDR3: CASSPTSGAYNEQFF. CDR3 sequence (DNA): TGTGCCAGCAGCCCGACTAGCGGGGCGTACAATGAGCAGTTCTTC. The rearrangement joins TRBV7-8 to TRBJ2-1; 11 bases map to TRBD2. Per the germline V gene, CDR1 is SGHVS and CDR2 is FQNEAQ. This CDR3 contains 15 residues. V was clipped by 5 bases and J by 4 bases; unmatched bases: 4. Full variable domain (missing parts from reference TRBV7-8 and TRBJ2-1): GAGVSQSPRYKVAKRGQDVALRCDPISGHVSLFWYQQALGQGPEFLTYFQNEAQLDKSGLPSDRFFAERPEGSVSTLKIQRTQQEDSAVYLCASSPTSGAYNEQFFGPGTRLTVL.

The chain is built from TRBV7-2 and TRBJ1-2, with TRBD1 matching over 7 bases. Germline loops: CDR1 SGHTA, CDR2 FQGNSA. The junction had 11 bases not matched to a gene; V was cut back by 3 bases and J by 1 base. This CDR3 contains 17 residues. The CDR3 nucleotides read TGTGCCAGCAGCTTTCCGGGACAGCTATTTATTAACTATGGCTACACCTTC. Translated, it gives CASSFPGQLFINYGYTF.

The gene calls are TRBV5-4 and TRBJ2-7, with D perhaps TRBD1 or TRBD2 (5 bases each). The CDR3 runs 13 residues. Germline V gene lookup returns CDR1 SGHNT and CDR2 YYREEE (reference sequence). V lost 4 bases to trimming and J lost 1 base, with 9 bases between them. CDR3 region: CASSQGRSYEQYF. The DNA of the CDR3 is TGTGCCAGCAGCCAGGGACGGTCCTACGAGCAGTACTTC.

This sequence joins TRBV11-2 and TRBJ2-4; D tentatively reads TRBD1 or TRBD2 (5 bases each). This CDR3 is built from 14 residues. CDR1 is SGHAT and CDR2 is FQNNGV in the germline V gene. Trimming shortened V by 5 bases and J by 9 bases, and 17 bases separated the two germline ends. The CDR3 spells CASSPGGLRGIQYF. DNA of the CDR3: TGTGCCAGCAGCCCCGGCGGACTGAGGGGCATTCAGTACTTC.

The J gene is TRBJ2-2, the V gene TRBV18; D remains unclear. The germline gives CDR1 KGHSH, CDR2 LQKENI. This CDR3 has 16 residues. V dropped 2 bases and J dropped 3 bases, with 13 bases sitting between them. CDR3 in DNA: TGTGCCAGCTCACCAGAGGTCTCTGGGGACACCGGGGAGCTGTTTTTT. It yields the protein CASSPEVSGDTGELFF.

This clone has just one count. The V gene is TRBV6-5, the J gene TRBJ2-7, with TRBD1 identical over 8 bases. The CDR3 spans 14 residues. Germline lookup yields CDR1 MNHEY and CDR2 SVGAGI. After removal of 6 bases from V and 6 bases from J, the junction contained 10 bases not matched to a gene. CDR3 residues: CASSPQGVNGEQYF. For the CDR3, the DNA is TGTGCCAGCAGCCCACAGGGGGTTAACGGCGAGCAGTACTTC.

The rearrangement links TRBV7-9 to TRBJ1-4, with D perhaps TRBD1 (5 bases). Germline CDR1 and CDR2: SEHNR and FQNEAQ (reference sequence). V was clipped by 0 bases and J by 6 bases, with 8 bases between them. The CDR3 has 14 amino acids. CDR3 region: CASSLAGVDEKLFF. CDR3 sequence (DNA): TGTGCCAGCAGCTTAGCAGGGGTTGATGAAAAACTGTTTTTT.

The sample holds a few counts of this clone. Other nucleotide sequences in the sample specify the same CDR3. The gene calls are TRBV19 and TRBJ1-1; TRBD1 might be the D (5 bases). The ends were cut back, 7 bases at V and 0 bases at J, with 12 bases in the middle. This CDR3 contains 14 residues. The V gene's germline CDR1 is LNHDA and CDR2 SQIVND (reference sequence). CDR3: CASNPGRLNTEAFF. The CDR3 DNA follows: TGTGCCAGTAATCCGGGACGGTTGAACACTGAAGCTTTCTTT.

This chain joins TRBV27 and TRBJ2-7, with no clear D. The CDR3 is 13 amino acids. Trimming removed 7 bases at V and 7 bases at J, with 17 bases between. CDR1 is MNHEY, CDR2 SMNVEV, per germline (reference sequence). CDR3 amino acids: CASTPTHQREQYF. For the CDR3, the DNA is TGTGCCAGCACCCCGACTCACCAAAGGGAGCAGTACTTC.

The V and J genes are TRBV4-1 and TRBJ2-3; no reliable D call. Germline-derived CDR1 and CDR2 are MGHRA and YSYEKL. Deletions cut 2 bases from V and 7 bases from J, with 10 bases between. This CDR3 comprises 13 residues. CDR3 DNA: TGCGCCAGCAGCCAACGTACAGCTAATACGCAGTATTTT. It translates to CASSQRTANTQYF.

This chain uses TRBV4-3 with TRBJ2-7; perhaps TRBD1 as D (5 bases). Germline lookup yields CDR1 LGHNA and CDR2 YSLEER. The germline V and J ends were trimmed by 0 bases and 6 bases, with 15 bases remaining between them. This CDR3 is 15 amino acids long. The CDR3 coding sequence is TGCGCCAGCAGCCAAGATTGGAAGGGGTCGGCCGAGCAGTACTTC. It translates to CASSQDWKGSAEQYF.

This clone was picked up a small number of times. V gene TRBV9 combines with J gene TRBJ1-2; a possible D gene is TRBD1 (5 bases). CDR1 and CDR2 (germline): SGDLS, YYNGEE. Deletions cut 7 bases from V and 12 bases from J, with 10 bases between. The CDR3 spans 9 residues. This CDR3 is CASGGRNTF. As DNA, the CDR3 is TGTGCCAGCGGGGGGAGGAACACCTTC.

This clone was observed a single time. The chain uses TRBV5-4 and TRBJ1-5, with a weak D call TRBD1 (6 bases). CDR3 size: 13 residues. Germline-derived CDR1 and CDR2 are SGHNT and YYREEE (reference sequence). V was pared by 3 bases and J by 7 bases, with 11 bases between. DNA of the CDR3: TGTGCCAGCAGCTCTGCAGGGGCCCAGCCCCAGCATTTT. This encodes CASSSAGAQPQHF.

This clone has only a few counts. V is TRBV11-3 and J is TRBJ2-5, with D possibly matching TRBD2 (6 bases). Germline V gene data show CDR1 as SGHNT and CDR2 as YENEEA. The CDR3 has 15 residues. The V end lost 3 bases, the J end lost 4 bases, and 15 bases lay between the germline ends. The CDR3 bases are TGTGCCAGCAGCTTTGGCGCGGGGAACACAGAGACCCAGTACTTC. This encodes CASSFGAGNTETQYF.

This clone was observed a handful of times. The genes are TRBV3-1 (or the pseudogene TRBV3-2) and TRBJ1-4, with a weak D call TRBD1 (5 bases). V lost 4 bases, J lost 8 bases, and 8 bases lay in between. Per germline, CDR1 LGHDT and CDR2 YNNKEL (reference sequence). The CDR3 loop spans 12 amino acids. The CDR3 reads CASSPGGEKLFF. The CDR3 DNA sequence: TGTGCCAGCAGCCCGGGGGGGGAAAAACTGTTTTTT.

The genes are TRBV2 and TRBJ2-3; no reliable D call. The CDR3 is made up of 13 amino acids. Trimming removed 4 bases at V and 3 bases at J, with 8 bases between. Germline V gene lookup returns CDR1 SNHLY and CDR2 FYNNEI. DNA of the CDR3: TGTGCCAGCAGTGGCCGACTGACAGATACGCAGTATTTT. Its translation: CASSGRLTDTQYF.

V usage is TRBV7-2 and J usage is TRBJ1-6, with D uncertain. CDR3 length: 13 residues. Trimming removed 7 bases at V and 4 bases at J, with 8 bases between. The germline gives CDR1 SGHTA, CDR2 FQGNSA. Here the CDR3 DNA reads TGTGCCAGCACCCCGAGTTATAATTCACCCCTCCACTTT. This translates into CASTPSYNSPLHF.

This clone was picked up a small number of times. The chain has TRBV6-5 and TRBJ2-1, with no clear D. Between the trimmed V and J ends, which lost 6 bases and 6 bases, there was a span of 6 bases. The CDR3 has 11 residues. CDR1 and CDR2 (germline): MNHEY, SVGAGI. The CDR3 loop reads CASRLGNEQFF. The CDR3 DNA reads as TGTGCCAGCAGGCTAGGCAATGAGCAGTTCTTC.

This clone is a singleton in its sample. The chain has TRBV11-2 and TRBJ1-1; D is undetermined. The germline CDR1 and CDR2 sequences are SGHAT and FQNNGV. Trimming removed 2 bases at V and 8 bases at J, with 6 bases between. The CDR3 spans 11 residues. CDR3 region: CASSLQQEAFF. CDR3 nucleotide sequence: TGTGCCAGCAGCTTACAACAGGAAGCTTTCTTT.

This clone was seen more than once but under ten times. This chain links TRBV15 with TRBJ1-5; D is undetermined. With 1 base removed from V and 7 bases from J, the gap between germline ends came to 8 bases. The V gene's germline CDR1 is LNHNV and CDR2 YYDKDF (reference sequence). The CDR3 extends over 13 amino acids. The CDR3 protein is CATSRVLHQPQHF. CDR3 sequence (DNA): TGTGCCACCAGCAGAGTTTTGCACCAGCCCCAGCATTTT. The full variable domain, with the rest looked up from reference TRBV15 and TRBJ1-5, is DAMVIQNPRYQVTQFGKPVTLSCSQTLNHNVMYWYQQKSSQAPKLLFHYYDKDFNNEADTPDNFQSRRPNTSFCFLDIRSPGLGDTAMYLCATSRVLHQPQHFGDGTRLSIL.